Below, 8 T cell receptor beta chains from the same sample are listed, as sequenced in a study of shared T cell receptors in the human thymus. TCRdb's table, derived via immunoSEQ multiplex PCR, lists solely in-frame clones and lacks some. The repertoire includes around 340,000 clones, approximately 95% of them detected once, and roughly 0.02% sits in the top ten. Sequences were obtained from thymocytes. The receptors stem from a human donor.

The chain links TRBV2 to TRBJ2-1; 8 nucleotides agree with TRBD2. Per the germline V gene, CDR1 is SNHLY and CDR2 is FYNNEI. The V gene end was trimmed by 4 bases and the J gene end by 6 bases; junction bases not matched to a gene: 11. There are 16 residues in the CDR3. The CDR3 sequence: CASSGFRAGEGNEQFF. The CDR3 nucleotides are TGTGCCAGCAGTGGTTTTAGAGCGGGAGAGGGCAATGAGCAGTTCTTC.

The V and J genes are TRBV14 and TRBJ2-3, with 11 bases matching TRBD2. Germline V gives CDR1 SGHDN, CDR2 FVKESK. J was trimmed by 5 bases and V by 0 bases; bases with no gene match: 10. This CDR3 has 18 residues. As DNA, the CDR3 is TGTGCCAGCAGCCAAGAAGAGGCTAGCGGGAGGTTTGGAGATACGCAGTATTTT. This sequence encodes CASSQEEASGRFGDTQYF.

CDR3 nucleotide sequence: TGTGCCAGCAGCCCAAGGTGGGAGCACCCCTACAATGAGCAGTTCTTC. As protein: CASSPRWEHPYNEQFF. This chain uses TRBV27 with TRBJ2-1, with a possible D match to TRBD2 (5 bases). This CDR3 is built from 16 residues. CDR1 is MNHEY, CDR2 SMNVEV, per germline (reference sequence). Deletions cut 6 bases from V and 2 bases from J, with 17 bases between.

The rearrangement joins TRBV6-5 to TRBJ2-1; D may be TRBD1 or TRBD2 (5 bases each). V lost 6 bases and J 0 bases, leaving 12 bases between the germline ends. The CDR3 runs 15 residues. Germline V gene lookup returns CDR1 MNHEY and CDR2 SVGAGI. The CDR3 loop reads CASRNGTPSYNEQFF. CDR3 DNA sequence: TGTGCCAGCAGAAACGGGACGCCCTCCTACAATGAGCAGTTCTTC.

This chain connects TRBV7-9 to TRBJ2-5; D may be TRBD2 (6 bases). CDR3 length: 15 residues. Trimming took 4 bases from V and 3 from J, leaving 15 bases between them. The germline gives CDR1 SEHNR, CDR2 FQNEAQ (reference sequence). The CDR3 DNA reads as TGTGCCAGCAGCTACCCTCGGGGGTTGGAAGAGACCCAGTACTTC. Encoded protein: CASSYPRGLEETQYF.

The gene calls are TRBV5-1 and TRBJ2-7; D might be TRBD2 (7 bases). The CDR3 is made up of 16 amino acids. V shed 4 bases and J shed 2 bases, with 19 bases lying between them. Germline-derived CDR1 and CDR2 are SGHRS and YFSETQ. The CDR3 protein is CASSKGGASGPYEQYF. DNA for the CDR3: TGCGCCAGCAGCAAAGGGGGGGCTAGCGGCCCCTACGAGCAGTACTTC.

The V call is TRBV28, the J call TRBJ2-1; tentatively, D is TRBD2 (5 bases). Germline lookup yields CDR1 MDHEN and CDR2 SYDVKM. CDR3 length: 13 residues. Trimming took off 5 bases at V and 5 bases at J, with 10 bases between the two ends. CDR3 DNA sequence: TGTGCCAGCAGTCCCCTAGCCAACAATGAGCAGTTCTTC. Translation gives CASSPLANNEQFF. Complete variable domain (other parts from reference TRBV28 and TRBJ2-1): DVKVTQSSRYLVKRTGEKVFLECVQDMDHENMFWYRQDPGLGLRLIYFSYDVKMKEKGDIPEGYSVSREKKERFSLILESASTNQTSMYLCASSPLANNEQFFGPGTRLTVL.

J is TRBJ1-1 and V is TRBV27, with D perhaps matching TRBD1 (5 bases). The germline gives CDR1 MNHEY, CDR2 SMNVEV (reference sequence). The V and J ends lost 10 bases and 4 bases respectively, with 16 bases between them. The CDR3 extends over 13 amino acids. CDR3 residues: CATFGRGGTEAFF. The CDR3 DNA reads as TGTGCCACCTTCGGAAGGGGTGGCACTGAAGCTTTCTTT.